These 20 T cell receptor beta chains were sequenced from one sample in a study of blood T cell repertoires in COVID-19. The repertoire was sequenced with immunoSEQ multiplex PCR; TCRdb's copy has only in-frame clones and lacks some. In the table there are approximately 250,000 clones, approximately 87% of which are singletons. The sequencing sample was made of peripheral blood. The receptor source for this set is a man between 60 and 75 years old who had recovered from COVID-19.

The chain employs TRBV5-4 and TRBJ2-2; D is unclear. The ends were cut back, 2 bases at V and 0 bases at J, with 8 bases in the middle. CDR3 size: 15 residues. In germline, CDR1 is SGHNT, CDR2 YYREEE (reference sequence). The CDR3 nucleotides read TGTGCCAGCAGCTTTGGGCTCTCGAACACCGGGGAGCTGTTTTTT. Encoded protein: CASSFGLSNTGELFF.

This rearrangement joins TRBV24-1 to TRBJ1-2; 7 nucleotides match TRBD1. V trimming: 4 bases; J trimming: 4 bases; junction bases outside the gene matches: 11. Germline V gene lookup returns CDR1 KGHDR and CDR2 SFDVKD. There are 16 residues in the CDR3. The CDR3 is CATSDPNRGAGYGYTF. The DNA for the CDR3 is TGTGCCACCAGTGACCCTAACAGGGGCGCAGGCTATGGCTACACCTTC.

This clone was counted at least ten times. The J gene is TRBJ1-3, the V gene TRBV5-1, with TRBD1 as a possible D gene (5 bases). Germline assignment: CDR1 SGHRS and CDR2 YFSETQ. The V end was cut by 0 bases, the J end by 0 bases, with 7 bases between. The CDR3 runs to 15 residues. The CDR3 here is CASSLGTLSGNTIYF. In DNA form, the CDR3 reads TGCGCCAGCAGCTTGGGGACACTCTCTGGAAACACCATATATTTT.

The rearrangement uses TRBV11-3 and TRBJ2-2; tentative D call: TRBD1 (5 bases). The CDR3 extends over 13 amino acids. V dropped 5 bases and J dropped 6 bases, with 10 bases sitting between them. Germline CDR1 and CDR2: SGHNT and YENEEA. This CDR3 is CASSVTGPGELFF. Here the CDR3 DNA reads TGTGCCAGCAGCGTTACAGGACCCGGGGAGCTGTTTTTT.

V gene TRBV24-1 combines with J gene TRBJ1-2; 8 bases align to TRBD1. Germline V lookup: CDR1 KGHDR, CDR2 SFDVKD. Trimming at V came to 4 bases and at J to 6 bases, leaving 6 bases not matched to a gene. The CDR3 spans 14 residues. For the CDR3, the DNA is TGTGCCACCAGTGAACGGACAGGGTGGAATGGCTACACCTTC. Translated, it gives CATSERTGWNGYTF.

This chain uses TRBV19 with TRBJ1-6; 7 bases agree with TRBD1. Germline V gene data show CDR1 as LNHDA and CDR2 as SQIVND (reference sequence). The V segment lost 5 bases and the J segment 7 bases; nucleotides outside the gene matches: 5. This CDR3 region has 14 residues. CDR3 residues: CASSGPGQNSPLHF. In DNA form, the CDR3 reads TGTGCCAGTAGTGGCCCGGGACAGAATTCACCCCTCCACTTT.

The chain couples TRBV5-8 to TRBJ1-1, with a weak D call TRBD1 (6 bases). In germline, CDR1 is SGHTS, CDR2 YDEGEE. The V end lost 5 bases, the J end lost 3 bases, and 17 bases lay between the germline ends. This CDR3 region has 15 residues. The CDR3 loop reads CASSFGGGADTEAFF. CDR3 bases: TGTGCCAGCAGTTTCGGTGGGGGGGCGGACACTGAAGCTTTCTTT.

The chain joins TRBV28 to TRBJ2-6, with a weak D call TRBD2 (6 bases). CDR3 length: 18 amino acids. V lost 11 bases to trimming and J lost 2 bases, with 25 bases between them. Germline V gene data show CDR1 as MDHEN and CDR2 as SYDVKM. CDR3 nucleotide sequence: TGTGCCTGTTTAGGAAGTGGCGGGGCCTTTCCTGGGGCCAACGTCCTGACTTTC. This sequence encodes CACLGSGGAFPGANVLTF.

V usage is TRBV29-1 and J usage is TRBJ1-2; D gene uncertain. Trimming shortened V by 4 bases and J by 2 bases, and 8 bases separated the two germline ends. This CDR3 spans 12 amino acids. Germline CDR1 reads SQVTM; CDR2 reads ANQGSEA. As DNA, the CDR3 is TGCAGCGTTGTGGGCAGCAACTATGGCTACACCTTC. The encoded protein is CSVVGSNYGYTF.

The chain has TRBV7-2 and TRBJ1-2; D is uncertain. The CDR3 totals 13 residues. Germline CDR1 reads SGHTA; CDR2 reads FQGNSA. Trimming removed 3 bases from V and 0 bases from J, with 5 bases in between. Here the CDR3 reads CASSFSSNYGYTF. CDR3 nucleotide sequence: TGTGCCAGCAGCTTCAGTTCTAACTATGGCTACACCTTC.

The chain links TRBV19 to TRBJ2-1, with unresolved D. Germline V gene sequence: CDR1 LNHDA, CDR2 SQIVND (reference sequence). The CDR3 totals 14 residues. With 1 base removed from V and 2 bases from J, the gap between germline ends came to 6 bases. The CDR3 bases are TGTGCCAGTAGTATAGTCCAGGCCTACAATGAGCAGTTCTTC. It translates to CASSIVQAYNEQFF.

CDR3 protein: CASSQHAARGELFF. In DNA, the CDR3 is TGTGCCAGCAGCCAACATGCGGCCCGGGGGGAGCTGTTTTTT. This sequence joins TRBV14 and TRBJ2-2; D not resolved. This CDR3 comprises 14 residues. Trimming took off 2 bases at V and 8 bases at J, with 12 bases between the two ends. Germline CDR1 is SGHDN and CDR2 is FVKESK.

The chain joins TRBV20-1 to TRBJ2-1; D is possibly TRBD2 (5 bases). This CDR3 is built from 14 residues. The ends were cut back, 3 bases at V and 9 bases at J, with 18 bases in the middle. From germline, CDR1 is DFQATT and CDR2 SNEGSKA (reference sequence). The CDR3 DNA is TGCAGTGCTAGTATAGCCCGCGGGTGGAGTGAGCAGTTCTTC. It encodes CSASIARGWSEQFF.

This chain links TRBV7-2 with TRBJ2-5; possible D gene TRBD2, 5 bases. Germline CDR1 and CDR2: SGHTA and FQGNSA. The CDR3 covers 13 residues. Trimming stripped 1 base from V and 4 bases from J, with 7 bases between. Here the CDR3 reads CASSLVGRETQYF. For the CDR3, the DNA is TGTGCCAGCAGCTTAGTGGGGAGAGAGACCCAGTACTTC. The complete variable domain, with remaining parts taken from reference TRBV7-2 and TRBJ2-5, reads GAGVSQSPSNKVTEKGKDVELRCDPISGHTALYWYRQSLGQGLEFLIYFQGNSAPDKSGLPSDRFSAERTGGSVSTLTIQRTQQEDSAVYLCASSLVGRETQYFGPGTRLLVL.

The chain links TRBV5-1 to TRBJ2-1, with 7 bases fitting TRBD1. V gave up 3 bases and J gave up 4 bases; unmatched junction bases: 4. From germline, CDR1 is SGHRS and CDR2 YFSETQ. The CDR3 sequence is 14 residues long. CDR3 region: CASSSLQGYNEQFF. The CDR3 bases are TGCGCCAGCAGCTCGTTACAGGGGTACAATGAGCAGTTCTTC.

The chain carries TRBV6-2 or TRBV6-3 and TRBJ2-7, with 9 bases that match TRBD2. Per the germline V gene, CDR1 is MNHEY and CDR2 is SVGEGT. The CDR3 spans 15 residues. The V and J ends lost 4 bases and 4 bases, in that order; junction bases with no gene match: 8. CDR3 region: CASSLVAGERYEQYF. The CDR3 nucleotides read TGTGCCAGCAGTTTAGTAGCGGGGGAGAGGTACGAGCAGTACTTC.

The chain links TRBV9 to TRBJ1-3; D is ambiguous. CDR1 and CDR2 from the germline V gene are SGDLS and YYNGEE. The CDR3 has 13 residues. V was trimmed by 0 bases and J by 4 bases, leaving 5 bases between them. CDR3 coding DNA: TGTGCCAGCAGCGTAGATGAGGGAAACACCATATATTTT. This codes for CASSVDEGNTIYF.

In its sample, this clone was seen a few times. The genes are TRBV5-1 and TRBJ2-2; D gene ambiguous. Germline CDR1 reads SGHRS; CDR2 reads YFSETQ. Trimming cost V 4 bases and J 2 bases, with 12 bases left between them. The CDR3 spans 15 residues. CDR3: CASSLQDSNTGELFF. Written as DNA, the CDR3 is TGCGCCAGCAGCCTCCAGGATTCTAACACCGGGGAGCTGTTTTTT.

The rearrangement joins TRBV4-2 to TRBJ2-7; TRBD2 matches 8 bases. CDR3 length: 17 amino acids. Germline loops: CDR1 LGHNA, CDR2 YNFKEQ. Germline trimming cut 0 bases from V and 1 base from J; bases unmatched to any gene: 8. The CDR3 spells CASSQDWGLGGSYEQYF. For the CDR3, the DNA is TGTGCCAGCAGCCAAGATTGGGGACTAGGGGGGTCCTACGAGCAGTACTTC.

The chain employs TRBV29-1 and TRBJ1-2; a weak D match, TRBD1 (5 bases). Germline V gives CDR1 SQVTM, CDR2 ANQGSEA. Trimming left V 7 bases short and J 4 bases short, with 16 bases between. CDR3 length: 13 amino acids. CDR3 nucleotide sequence: TGCAGCGCGGGGGGAGGGGCCGGCTATGGCTACACCTTC. This sequence encodes CSAGGGAGYGYTF.